Presented here are 24 T cell receptor beta chains from one specimen sequenced in a study of T cells in Graves' hyperthyroidism and ophthalmopathy. TCR beta CDR3 sequences were amplified from RNA transcripts. RT-PCR in the first round (using the HTBI primer set) targeted the TCR CDR3. TCRdb redid the calling of the multiplex PCR reads with MiXCR, one entry per CDR3 protein. The repertoire includes 300,000 to 450,000 distinct CDR3 sequences, around 16% of them detected once, and 25% to 30% sits in the top ten. The material sequenced was blood. The receptors originated from a woman aged 18-29 years with Graves' hyperthyroidism that later progressed to Graves' ophthalmopathy.

This clonotype has at least ten counts. J is TRBJ2-1 and V is TRBV20-1; D not resolved. CDR3 length: 14 amino acids. The germline gives CDR1 DFQATT, CDR2 SNEGSKA (reference sequence). Trimming removed 6 bases from V and 5 bases from J, with 17 bases in between. CDR3 residues: CSAGVLSGHNEQFF. DNA of the CDR3: TGCAGTGCCGGCGTTCTTTCTGGTCACAATGAGCAGTTCTTC.

The genes are TRBV30 and TRBJ2-1, with unresolved D. V lost 3 bases and J 4 bases, leaving 7 bases between the germline ends. In germline, CDR1 is GTSNPN, CDR2 SVGIG (reference sequence). The CDR3 length is 12 residues. The CDR3 DNA reads TGTGCCTGGAGCCCCGTTTACAATGAGCAGTTCTTC. Protein: CAWSPVYNEQFF.

This clonotype was observed many times. The rearrangement joins TRBV28 to TRBJ1-2; the D is unclear. V was trimmed by 5 bases and J by 0 bases, leaving 19 bases between them. The CDR3 has 17 amino acids. CDR1 and CDR2 from the germline V gene are MDHEN and SYDVKM. Here the CDR3 reads CASSHWGFWGSNYGYTF. CDR3 nucleotide sequence: TGTGCCAGCAGTCACTGGGGTTTCTGGGGTTCTAACTATGGCTACACCTTC.

This clonotype was seen at least ten times. This chain links TRBV27 with TRBJ2-7; D is perhaps TRBD2 (6 bases). Trimming took off 3 bases at V and 3 bases at J, with 12 bases between the two ends. Looked up from germline, CDR1 is MNHEY and CDR2 is SMNVEV (reference sequence). The CDR3 is 14 residues long. The CDR3 region is CASSLGGRGYEQYF. DNA of the CDR3: TGTGCCAGCAGTTTGGGAGGAAGGGGCTACGAGCAGTACTTC.

The chain carries TRBV6-5 and TRBJ1-3; D is uncertain. Germline CDR1 is MNHEY and CDR2 is SVGAGI. Trimming shortened V by 1 base and J by 0 bases, and 4 bases separated the two germline ends. The CDR3 sequence is 14 residues long. The CDR3 is CASSYLVSGNTIYF. DNA of the CDR3: TGTGCCAGCAGTTACTTGGTCTCTGGAAACACCATATATTTT.

This clonotype has a count of ten or more. The chain has TRBV3-1 and TRBJ2-1; tentative D call: TRBD2 (6 bases). V was clipped by 1 base and J by 5 bases, with 9 bases between them. CDR3 size: 14 residues. CDR1 and CDR2 (germline): LGHDT, YNNKEL (reference sequence). In DNA, the CDR3 is TGTGCCAGCAGCCAAGGGGCGGGGAACAATGAGCAGTTCTTC. This encodes CASSQGAGNNEQFF.

The gene calls are TRBV12-3 or TRBV12-4 and TRBJ2-2, with 10 bases that match TRBD2. The CDR3 totals 17 residues. With 0 bases clipped from V and 4 bases from J, the junction kept 5 bases outside the gene matches. In DNA, the CDR3 is TGTGCCAGCAGTTTAGCGCTAGCGGGAGTTCCCACCGGGGAGCTGTTTTTT. Translation: CASSLALAGVPTGELFF.

This clonotype was recorded at least ten times. This sequence joins TRBV6-2 or TRBV6-3 and TRBJ2-7; 9 nucleotides line up with TRBD1. This CDR3 is 19 amino acids long. From germline, CDR1 is MNHEY and CDR2 SVGEGT. Trimming cost V 4 bases and J 3 bases; bases outside gene matches: 19. CDR3 DNA sequence: TGTGCCAGCAGTTTGTCCCTAACCGGGACAGGGCCGGCCAGCTACGAGCAGTACTTC. This translates into CASSLSLTGTGPASYEQYF.

This clonotype showed up many times. The V gene is TRBV11-1, the J gene TRBJ2-1, with D unresolved. The V gene lost 4 bases and the J gene lost 6 bases, with 7 bases spanning the gap. CDR3 length: 12 residues. CDR1 and CDR2 from the germline V gene are SGHAT and FQDESV (reference sequence). The CDR3 sequence is CASSSDLNEQFF. The CDR3 nucleotides read TGTGCCAGCAGCTCCGACCTCAATGAGCAGTTCTTC.

V is TRBV6-2 or TRBV6-3 and J is TRBJ2-3; 9 bases are shared with TRBD2. Germline CDR1 and CDR2: MNHEY and SVGEGT. The length of the CDR3 is 16 residues. V shed 2 bases, J shed 2 bases, and the junction held 5 bases outside the gene matches. DNA for the CDR3: TGTGCCAGCAGTTACGAGACTAGCGGCTACACAGATACGCAGTATTTT. It is translated as CASSYETSGYTDTQYF.

This clonotype has just a few counts. DNA of the CDR3: TGTGCCAGCAGCGCAGGGACAGGGGGCTCCTACAATGAGCAGTTCTTC. Its translation: CASSAGTGGSYNEQFF. The chain is built from TRBV9 and TRBJ2-1, with 11 bases aligning to TRBD1. Per germline, CDR1 SGDLS and CDR2 YYNGEE. CDR3 length: 16 residues. V was pared by 3 bases and J by 0 bases, with 2 bases of the junction left unmatched.

This clonotype showed up many times. This sequence joins TRBV20-1 and TRBJ2-7, with 7 positions matching TRBD1. Germline-derived CDR1 and CDR2 are DFQATT and SNEGSKA (reference sequence). There are 14 residues in the CDR3. V trimming: 5 bases; J trimming: 3 bases; junction bases outside the gene matches: 10. The chain's CDR3 is CSAPIPGQLYEQYF. CDR3 in DNA: TGCAGTGCTCCTATCCCGGGACAGCTCTACGAGCAGTACTTC.

This clonotype was picked up many times. The chain recombines TRBV7-9 with TRBJ2-7; TRBD2 is a possible D gene (6 bases). This CDR3 contains 14 residues. CDR1 and CDR2 from the germline V gene are SEHNR and FQNEAQ (reference sequence). The V end lost 6 bases, the J end lost 5 bases, and 17 bases lay between the germline ends. The CDR3 DNA is TGTGCCAGCAGTTCCCCAGGCGGGAAGGACGAGCAGTACTTC. Amino acids: CASSSPGGKDEQYF.

The genes are TRBV24-1 and TRBJ2-7; D uncertain. Germline-derived CDR1 and CDR2 are KGHDR and SFDVKD. Trimming pared 11 bases from V and 0 bases from J, leaving 13 bases between. This CDR3 has 13 residues. CDR3 loop: CAIPQLSSYEQYF. CDR3 sequence (DNA): TGTGCCATCCCCCAGCTCAGCTCCTACGAGCAGTACTTC.

The rearrangement uses TRBV6-1 and TRBJ1-6; D is ambiguous. CDR1 and CDR2 from the germline V gene are MNHNS and SASEGT. Trimming shortened V by 8 bases and J by 2 bases, and 22 bases separated the two germline ends. The CDR3 length is 18 residues. CDR3 bases: TGTGCCAGCCGCCGACCCTTAAAACAGACCACCTATAATTCACCCCTCCACTTT. Translating it yields CASRRPLKQTTYNSPLHF.

This clonotype was seen many times. The chain uses TRBV29-1 and TRBJ2-7, with 9 bases matching TRBD1. After removal of 1 base from V and 6 bases from J, the junction contained 13 bases not matched to a gene. The CDR3 runs 16 residues. CDR1 is SQVTM, CDR2 ANQGSEA, per germline. In DNA, the CDR3 is TGCAGCGTTGAAGGAGCCGGGACAGGGTTTGCCGGCGAGCAGTACTTC. Translated: CSVEGAGTGFAGEQYF.

The chain is built from TRBV19 and TRBJ2-7; perhaps TRBD2 as D (5 bases). Germline V lookup: CDR1 LNHDA, CDR2 SQIVND (reference sequence). This CDR3 is built from 13 residues. Trimming took off 4 bases at V and 6 bases at J, with 13 bases between the two ends. This CDR3 reads CASSRGVVGEQYF. The CDR3 DNA follows: TGTGCCAGTAGTAGGGGAGTGGTTGGCGAGCAGTACTTC.

The chain recombines TRBV28 with TRBJ1-5; 7 bases agree with TRBD1. The CDR3 consists of 14 residues. J lost 5 bases, V lost 6 bases, and 7 bases had no gene match. Looked up from germline, CDR1 is MDHEN and CDR2 is SYDVKM. The CDR3 coding sequence is TGTGCCAGCAGCCCTGACAGGGAAGATCAGCCCCAGCATTTT. Protein product: CASSPDREDQPQHF.

This clonotype was counted ten times or more. The chain has TRBV27 and TRBJ2-3; D is ambiguous. This CDR3 region has 14 residues. Germline lookup yields CDR1 MNHEY and CDR2 SMNVEV (reference sequence). Trimming cost V 0 bases and J 3 bases, with 7 bases left between them. DNA of the CDR3: TGTGCCAGCAGTTTATCCCCCCTTACAGATACGCAGTATTTT. This translates into CASSLSPLTDTQYF.

The rearrangement joins TRBV4-1 to TRBJ2-1, with TRBD2 identical over 10 bases. This CDR3 is 15 amino acids long. Germline trimming cut 1 base from V and 10 bases from J; bases unmatched to any gene: 7. The germline CDR1 and CDR2 sequences are MGHRA and YSYEKL. In DNA form, the CDR3 reads TGCGCCAGCAGCCAAGTCCAGCGGGAGGGCCAAGAGCAGTTCTTC. It specifies CASSQVQREGQEQFF.

This chain uses TRBV9 with TRBJ1-6; TRBD1 is a possible D gene (6 bases). The CDR3 is 14 amino acids. V was cut by 0 bases and J by 13 bases, with 14 bases left in between. Germline values: CDR1 SGDLS, CDR2 YYNGEE. The CDR3 DNA reads as TGTGCCAGCAGCGTAGAAGGGCTTGGGGGCCCCCTCCACTTT. Its translation is CASSVEGLGGPLHF. The whole variable domain, filled in from reference TRBV9 and TRBJ1-6, reads DSGVTQTPKHLITATGQRVTLRCSPRSGDLSVYWYQQSLDQGLQFLIQYYNGEERAKGNILERFSAQQFPDLHSELNLSSLELGDSALYFCASSVEGLGGPLHFGNGTRLTVT.

There are a few counts of this clonotype. At one of its ends the junction is not consistent with the germline gene, which may arise from a read error. V and J are TRBV5-1 and TRBJ1-1, with 7 bases matching TRBD1. The CDR3 sequence is 14 residues long. Looked up from germline, CDR1 is SGHRS and CDR2 is YFSETQ. The CDR3 region has the DNA TGCGCCAGCCGCCGGACGGGACAGAACACTGAAGCTCTCTTT. This translates into CASRRTGQNTEALF.

There are a few counts of this clonotype. J is TRBJ2-7 and V is TRBV7-9, with D unclear. The V gene's germline CDR1 is SEHNR and CDR2 FQNEAQ (reference sequence). The CDR3 sequence is 14 residues long. Trimming took off 5 bases at V and 2 bases at J, with 13 bases between the two ends. The CDR3 reads CASSAPISPYEQYF. The DNA of the CDR3 is TGTGCCAGCAGCGCCCCGATCAGCCCCTACGAGCAGTACTTC.

The gene calls are TRBV11-2 and TRBJ1-1, with TRBD1 as a possible D gene (6 bases). Germline CDR1 SGHAT, CDR2 FQNNGV. Trimming pared 5 bases from V and 4 bases from J, leaving 14 bases between. This CDR3 spans 14 amino acids. CDR3 protein: CASSPRRTATEAFF. Here the CDR3 DNA reads TGTGCCAGCAGCCCCCGGAGGACAGCCACTGAAGCTTTCTTT.